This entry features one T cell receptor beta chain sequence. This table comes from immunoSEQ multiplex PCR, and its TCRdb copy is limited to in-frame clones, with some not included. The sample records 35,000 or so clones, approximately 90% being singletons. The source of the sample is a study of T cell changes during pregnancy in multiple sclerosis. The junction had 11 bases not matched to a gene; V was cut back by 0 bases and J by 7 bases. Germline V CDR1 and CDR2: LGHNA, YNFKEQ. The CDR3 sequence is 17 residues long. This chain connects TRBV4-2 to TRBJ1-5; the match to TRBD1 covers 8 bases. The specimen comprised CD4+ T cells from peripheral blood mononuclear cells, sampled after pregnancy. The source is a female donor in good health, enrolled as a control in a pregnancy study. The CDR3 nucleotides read TGTGCCAGCAGCCAAGAAGGTGGACAGGGCCCATTGCAGCCCCAGCATTTT. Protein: CASSQEGGQGPLQPQHF.